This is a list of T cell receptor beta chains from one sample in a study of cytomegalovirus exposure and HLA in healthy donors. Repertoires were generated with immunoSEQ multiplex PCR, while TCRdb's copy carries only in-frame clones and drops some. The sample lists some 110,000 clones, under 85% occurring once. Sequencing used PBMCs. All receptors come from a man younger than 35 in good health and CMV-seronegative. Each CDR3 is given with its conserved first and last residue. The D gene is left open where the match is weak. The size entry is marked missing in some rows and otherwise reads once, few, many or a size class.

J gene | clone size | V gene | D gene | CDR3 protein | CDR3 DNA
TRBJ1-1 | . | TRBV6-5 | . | CASSYSDQGDTEAFF | TGTGCCAGCAGTTACTCCGATCAGGGTGACACTGAAGCTTTCTTT
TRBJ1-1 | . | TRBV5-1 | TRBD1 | CASSLRGQGASVSTEAFF | TGCGCCAGCAGCTTAAGGGGACAGGGGGCATCGGTTAGCACTGAAGCTTTCTTT
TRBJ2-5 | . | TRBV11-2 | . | CASSLPKKTQYF | TGTGCCAGCAGCTTACCCAAAAAGACCCAGTACTTC
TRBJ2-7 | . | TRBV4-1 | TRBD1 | CASSQITGTGAYEQYF | TGCGCCAGCAGCCAGATTACCGGGACAGGGGCCTACGAGCAGTACTTC
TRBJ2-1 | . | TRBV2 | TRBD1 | CASSDTGESSYNEQFF | TGTGCCAGCAGCGACACAGGGGAGAGCTCCTACAATGAGCAGTTCTTC
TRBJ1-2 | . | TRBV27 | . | CASSFYRGAGANYGYTF | TGTGCCAGCAGCTTCTATAGGGGGGCGGGAGCTAACTATGGCTACACCTTC
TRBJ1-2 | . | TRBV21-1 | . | CASSKGGVPPNYGYTF | TGTGCCAGCAGCAAAGGGGGGGTTCCCCCTAACTATGGCTACACCTTC
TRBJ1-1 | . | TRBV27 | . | CASSFRGNTEAFF | TGTGCCAGCAGTTTCAGAGGAAACACTGAAGCTTTCTTT
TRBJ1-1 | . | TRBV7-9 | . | CSSSLDSPNTEAFF | TGTTCCAGCAGCTTAGACAGCCCGAACACTGAAGCTTTCTTT
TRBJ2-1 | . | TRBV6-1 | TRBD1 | CASSPWGTGIEQFF | TGTGCCAGCAGTCCTTGGGGGACAGGGATTGAGCAGTTCTTC
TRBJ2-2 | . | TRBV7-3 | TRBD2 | CASSSSGLAGVASGELFF | TGTGCCAGCAGCTCCTCTGGACTAGCGGGAGTGGCGAGCGGGGAGCTGTTTTTT
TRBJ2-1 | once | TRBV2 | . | CASRGDNEQFF | TGTGCCAGCAGGGGAGACAATGAGCAGTTCTTC
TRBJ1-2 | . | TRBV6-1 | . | CASSDRALGGYTF | TGTGCCAGCAGTGACAGGGCACTGGGAGGCTACACCTTC
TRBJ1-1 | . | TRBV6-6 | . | CASGDLDSWAEAFF | TGTGCCAGCGGAGACCTGGACAGTTGGGCTGAAGCTTTCTTT
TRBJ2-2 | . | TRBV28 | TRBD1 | CASSLRQGNTGELFF | TGTGCCAGCAGTTTGCGACAGGGCAACACCGGGGAGCTGTTTTTT
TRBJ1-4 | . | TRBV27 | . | CASRPHGGEKLFF | TGTGCCAGCAGGCCCCACGGGGGTGAAAAACTGTTTTTT
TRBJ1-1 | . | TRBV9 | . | CASSARQQNTEAFF | TGTGCCAGCAGCGCACGACAGCAGAACACTGAAGCTTTCTTT
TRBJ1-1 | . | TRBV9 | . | CASSVGAGPSEAFF | TGTGCCAGCAGCGTAGGGGCAGGGCCGTCTGAAGCTTTCTTT
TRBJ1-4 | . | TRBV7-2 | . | CASSLMRQTEKLFF | TGTGCCAGCAGCTTAATGAGACAGACAGAAAAACTGTTTTTT
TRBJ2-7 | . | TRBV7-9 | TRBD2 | CSSSFGTSAYEQYF | TGTTCCAGCAGCTTTGGGACTAGCGCCTACGAGCAGTACTTC
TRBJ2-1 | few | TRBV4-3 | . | CASSQERVHEQFF | TGCGCCAGCAGCCAAGAACGCGTGCATGAGCAGTTCTTC
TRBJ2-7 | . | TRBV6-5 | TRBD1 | CASSYSKQGLYYEQYF | TGTGCCAGCAGTTACTCCAAACAGGGGTTATACTACGAGCAGTACTTC
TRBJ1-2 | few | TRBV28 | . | CASSLWGSEGYTF | TGTGCCAGCAGTTTATGGGGTTCGGAGGGCTACACCTTC
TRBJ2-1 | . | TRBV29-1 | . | CSVPNEQFF | TGCAGCGTTCCAAATGAGCAGTTCTTC
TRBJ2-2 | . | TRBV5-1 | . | CASRGPDINTGELFF | TGCGCCAGCAGGGGTCCGGACATCAACACCGGGGAGCTGTTTTTT
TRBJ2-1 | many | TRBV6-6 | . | CASSYSIAGGEQFF | TGTGCCAGCAGTTACTCGATAGCCGGAGGTGAGCAGTTCTTC
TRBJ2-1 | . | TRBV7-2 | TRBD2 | CASSLSGGKYNEQFF | TGTGCCAGCAGCTTGAGCGGGGGGAAATACAATGAGCAGTTCTTC
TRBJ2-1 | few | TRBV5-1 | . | CASSLVPGEHNEQFF | TGCGCCAGCAGCTTGGTTCCAGGGGAGCACAATGAGCAGTTCTTC
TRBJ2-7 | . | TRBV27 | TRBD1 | CASSPGTVYEQYF | TGTGCCAGCAGTCCCGGGACAGTCTACGAGCAGTACTTC
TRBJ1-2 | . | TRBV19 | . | CASSEGRGSYGYTF | TGTGCCAGTAGTGAAGGCAGGGGTTCCTATGGCTACACCTTC
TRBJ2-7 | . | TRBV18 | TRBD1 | CASSPPDRAAYEQYF | TGTGCCAGCTCACCACCCGACAGGGCCGCCTACGAGCAGTACTTC
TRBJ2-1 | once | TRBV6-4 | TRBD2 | CASSEGGIYNEQFF | TGTGCCAGCAGTGAGGGGGGGATATACAATGAGCAGTTCTTC
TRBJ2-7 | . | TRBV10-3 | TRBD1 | CAISESRGKSYEQYF | TGTGCCATCAGCGAGAGCAGGGGGAAGTCCTACGAGCAGTACTTC
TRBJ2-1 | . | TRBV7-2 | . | CASSFAELREQFF | TGTGCCAGCAGCTTCGCGGAGCTGCGAGAGCAGTTCTTC
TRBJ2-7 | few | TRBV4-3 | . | CASSQETGTPSYEQYF | TGCGCCAGCAGCCAAGAGACCGGGACTCCCTCCTACGAGCAGTACTTC
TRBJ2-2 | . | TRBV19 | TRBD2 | CASSIPPGLAGGPKRELFF | TGTGCCAGTAGTATCCCTCCGGGACTAGCGGGAGGGCCGAAACGGGAGCTGTTTTTT
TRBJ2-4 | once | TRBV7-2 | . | CASSPLGGAVAKNIQYF | TGTGCCAGCAGCCCCCTTGGCGGGGCTGTTGCCAAAAACATTCAGTACTTC
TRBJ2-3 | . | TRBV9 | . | CASSPMVVSGDTQYF | TGTGCCAGCAGCCCTATGGTAGTCAGCGGGGATACGCAGTATTTT
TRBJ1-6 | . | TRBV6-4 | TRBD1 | CASSSGQANSPLHF | TGTGCCAGCAGTTCTGGACAGGCTAATTCACCCCTCCACTTT
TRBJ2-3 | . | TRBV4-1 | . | CASSQDSGGRDTQYF | TGCGCCAGCAGCCAAGATTCGGGGGGCCGGGATACGCAGTATTTT
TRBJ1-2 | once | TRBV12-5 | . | CASGSQGNYGYTF | TGTGCTAGTGGATCGCAGGGAAACTATGGCTACACCTTC
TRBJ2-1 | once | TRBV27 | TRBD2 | CASSESGTTSYNEQFF | TGTGCCAGCAGTGAGAGCGGGACCACCTCCTACAATGAGCAGTTCTTC
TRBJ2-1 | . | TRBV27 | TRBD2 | CASSSLAGGGGGQFF | TGTGCCAGCAGTTCACTAGCGGGAGGGGGGGGCGGGCAGTTCTTC
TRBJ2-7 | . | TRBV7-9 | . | CASSLGQFEQYF | TGTGCCAGCAGCCTCGGACAGTTCGAGCAGTACTTC
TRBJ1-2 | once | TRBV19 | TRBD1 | CASTQGDRWFGYTF | TGTGCCAGTACCCAGGGGGACAGGTGGTTTGGCTACACCTTC
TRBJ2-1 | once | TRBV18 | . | CASSPETRPPYNEQFF | TGTGCCAGCTCACCAGAGACTAGACCCCCCTACAATGAGCAGTTCTTC
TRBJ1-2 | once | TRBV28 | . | CASSSSPRAGNYGYTF | TGTGCCAGCAGTTCCTCCCCTCGGGCGGGAAACTATGGCTACACCTTC
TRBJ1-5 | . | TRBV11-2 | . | CASSSGMGSNQPQHF | TGTGCCAGCAGCTCAGGGATGGGGAGCAATCAGCCCCAGCATTTT
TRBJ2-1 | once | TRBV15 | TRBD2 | CATSRDFASGPYNEQFF | TGTGCCACCAGCAGAGATTTTGCTAGCGGACCATACAATGAGCAGTTCTTC
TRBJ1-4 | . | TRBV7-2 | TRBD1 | CASSSGQGEEKLFF | TGTGCCAGCAGCTCCGGACAGGGAGAGGAAAAACTGTTTTTT
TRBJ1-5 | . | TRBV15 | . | CATSRDSRNQPQHF | TGTGCCACCAGCAGAGATAGCCGCAATCAGCCCCAGCATTTT
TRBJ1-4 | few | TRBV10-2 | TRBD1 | CASSEEQTGRREKLFF | TGCGCCAGCAGTGAGGAACAGACAGGGCGGCGAGAAAAACTGTTTTTT
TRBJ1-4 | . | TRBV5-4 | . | CASSPRSTRGSNEKLFF | TGTGCCAGCAGCCCCCGCTCAACCAGGGGATCTAATGAAAAACTGTTTTTT
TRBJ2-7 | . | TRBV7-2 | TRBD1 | CASSPPGTGAGEQYF | TGTGCCAGCAGCCCCCCGGGAACAGGGGCCGGGGAGCAGTACTTC
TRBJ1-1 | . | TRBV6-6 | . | CASSYSIWGRYTEAFF | TGTGCCAGCAGTTACTCGATATGGGGGAGGTACACTGAAGCTTTCTTT